This TCR beta chain is drawn from a study of cytomegalovirus exposure and HLA in healthy donors. Study outcomes and limitations: Several of the most significant clusters appeared, in a later analysis, to be linked to common viral pathogens. In an earlier analysis, most TCR beta V segments were productive about 87% or about 30% of the time. A list of 164 TCR beta chains associated with cytomegalovirus was given.

A note on this clone: As yet, its antigen is unknown.

PCR involved 60 Vbeta and 13 Jbeta primers. Data came from immunoSEQ multiplex PCR; TCRdb stores just in-frame clones and leaves some out. The sample lists about 120,000 clones, 65% to 90% occurring once. Germline V gene data show CDR1 as MDHEN and CDR2 as SYDVKM. The CDR3 spans 17 residues. Losses at the gene ends were 6 bases for V and 0 bases for J; bases not matched to a gene: 7. The sample comprised PBMCs. This chain connects TRBV28 to TRBJ1-5; 11 positions match TRBD1. This clonotype was sampled from a man younger than 45 in good health and CMV-seronegative. CDR3 DNA sequence: TGTGCCAGCAGCATGGACAGGGGGCGCGGTAGCAATCAGCCCCAGCATTTT. It translates to CASSMDRGRGSNQPQHF.